A selection of T cell receptor beta chains follows, all from one sample in a study of T cell repertoires in cytomegalovirus infection. Each CDR3 protein is one row after TCRdb ran MiXCR on the reads. This table holds over 200,000 distinct CDR3 sequences, roughly 15% found once. The source material was PBMCs. The receptors shown here come from a human donor in good health (CMV status not recorded). Some clones in this sample may be carry-over from other donors' samples. The CDR3 runs from the conserved cysteine through the conserved F or W. Fields, in order: CDR3 length, clone size, V gene, D gene, J gene, CDR3 protein, CDR3 DNA. A D gene is named only where the DNA matches it firmly. Clone sizes are given selectively: once, few, many, or a class where the clone is expanded.

len: 15
abundance: many
v_gene: TRBV7-8
d_gene: -
j_gene: TRBJ1-3
CDR3aa: CASSQEGGSGNTIYF
CDR3nt: TGTGCCAGCAGCCAAGAGGGGGGCTCTGGAAACACCATATATTTT

len: 12
abundance: many
v_gene: TRBV27
d_gene: TRBD1
j_gene: TRBJ1-5
CDR3aa: CASRDRGLPQHF
CDR3nt: TGTGCCAGCAGGGACAGGGGGCTGCCCCAGCATTTT

len: 11
abundance: many
v_gene: TRBV7-2
d_gene: -
j_gene: TRBJ2-1
CDR3aa: CASSLANEQFF
CDR3nt: TGTGCCAGCAGCTTAGCCAATGAGCAGTTCTTC

len: 13
abundance: few
v_gene: TRBV25-1
d_gene: TRBD1
j_gene: TRBJ2-7
CDR3aa: CASQTNRDREQYF
CDR3nt: TGTGCCAGCCAAACAAACCGGGACAGGGAGCAGTACTTC

len: 12
abundance: -
v_gene: TRBV3-1
d_gene: -
j_gene: TRBJ1-1
CDR3aa: CASSYGWIGAFF
CDR3nt: TGTGCCAGCAGCTACGGATGGATTGGGGCTTTCTTT

len: 15
abundance: many
v_gene: TRBV7-6
d_gene: -
j_gene: TRBJ2-1
CDR3aa: CASSLALNSYNEQFF
CDR3nt: TGTGCCAGCAGCTTAGCTCTGAACTCCTACAATGAGCAGTTCTTC

len: 15
abundance: many
v_gene: TRBV7-2
d_gene: -
j_gene: TRBJ1-5
CDR3aa: CASSLPHGPNQPQHF
CDR3nt: TGTGCCAGCAGCTTACCCCATGGGCCTAATCAGCCCCAGCATTTT

len: 18
abundance: few
v_gene: TRBV20-1
d_gene: -
j_gene: TRBJ2-7
CDR3aa: CSASSWAGGGRSSYEQYF
CDR3nt: TGCAGTGCTAGTAGCTGGGCTGGTGGGGGCAGATCTTCCTACGAGCAGTACTTC

len: 14
abundance: -
v_gene: TRBV5-4
d_gene: TRBD2
j_gene: TRBJ2-2
CDR3aa: CASTPGLVTGELFF
CDR3nt: TGTGCCAGCACCCCGGGACTAGTCACCGGGGAGCTGTTTTTT

len: 12
abundance: few
v_gene: TRBV29-1
d_gene: -
j_gene: TRBJ1-5
CDR3aa: CSARSGAQPQHF
CDR3nt: TGCAGCGCCCGCTCCGGGGCCCAGCCCCAGCATTTT

len: 15
abundance: many
v_gene: TRBV7-2
d_gene: TRBD2
j_gene: TRBJ2-2
CDR3aa: CASSLGGSNTGELFF
CDR3nt: TGTGCCAGCAGCTTAGGCGGGAGCAACACCGGGGAGCTGTTTTTT

len: 13
abundance: -
v_gene: TRBV19
d_gene: -
j_gene: TRBJ2-1
CDR3aa: CASSIEVRREQFF
CDR3nt: TGTGCCAGTAGTATAGAAGTTCGGAGGGAGCAGTTCTTC

len: 14
abundance: many
v_gene: TRBV7-8
d_gene: -
j_gene: TRBJ2-5
CDR3aa: CASSLQRIQETQYF
CDR3nt: TGTGCCAGCAGCTTACAAAGAATCCAGGAGACCCAGTACTTC

len: 12
abundance: -
v_gene: TRBV25-1
d_gene: -
j_gene: TRBJ1-2
CDR3aa: CASSSGAWGYTF
CDR3nt: TGTGCCAGCAGTTCCGGGGCCTGGGGCTACACCTTC

len: 12
abundance: -
v_gene: TRBV5-1
d_gene: -
j_gene: TRBJ2-5
CDR3aa: CASSQTQETQYF
CDR3nt: TGCGCCAGCAGCCAAACTCAAGAGACCCAGTACTTC

len: 13
abundance: few
v_gene: TRBV20-1
d_gene: -
j_gene: TRBJ1-2
CDR3aa: CSASGTDTYGYTF
CDR3nt: TGCAGTGCTTCCGGGACGGACACTTATGGCTACACCTTC

len: 13
abundance: many
v_gene: TRBV11-3
d_gene: -
j_gene: TRBJ2-3
CDR3aa: CASRTGAADTQYF
CDR3nt: TGTGCCAGCAGGACGGGAGCGGCAGATACGCAGTATTTT

len: 15
abundance: -
v_gene: TRBV29-1
d_gene: TRBD1
j_gene: TRBJ2-2
CDR3aa: CSVEDEQGVAGELFF
CDR3nt: TGCAGCGTTGAAGACGAACAGGGGGTGGCCGGGGAGCTGTTTTTT

len: 12
abundance: -
v_gene: TRBV6-8
d_gene: -
j_gene: TRBJ1-3
CDR3aa: CASRAGKNTIYF
CDR3nt: TGTGCCAGCCGGGCGGGGAAAAACACCATATATTTT

len: 15
abundance: few
v_gene: TRBV18
d_gene: TRBD1
j_gene: TRBJ2-7
CDR3aa: CASSSGQLLSYEQYF
CDR3nt: TGTGCCAGCTCATCGGGACAGCTCCTCTCTTACGAGCAGTACTTC

len: 15
abundance: few
v_gene: TRBV5-4
d_gene: TRBD1
j_gene: TRBJ2-1
CDR3aa: CASSQGTGDYNEQFF
CDR3nt: TGTGCCAGCAGCCAAGGGACAGGGGATTACAATGAGCAGTTCTTC

len: 16
abundance: -
v_gene: TRBV28
d_gene: TRBD1
j_gene: TRBJ2-7
CDR3aa: CASSLWGQGSPYEQYF
CDR3nt: TGTGCCAGCAGTTTATGGGGACAGGGGTCACCCTACGAGCAGTACTTC

len: 14
abundance: many
v_gene: TRBV20-1
d_gene: -
j_gene: TRBJ2-3
CDR3aa: CSARSGSEADTQYF
CDR3nt: TGCAGTGCTAGATCCGGGAGCGAAGCAGATACGCAGTATTTT

len: 14
abundance: many
v_gene: TRBV7-9
d_gene: -
j_gene: TRBJ2-7
CDR3aa: CASSMTGSSYEQYF
CDR3nt: TGTGCCAGCAGCATGACGGGGAGCTCCTACGAGCAGTACTTC

len: 13
abundance: few
v_gene: TRBV20-1
d_gene: -
j_gene: TRBJ1-1
CDR3aa: CSASSQGNTEAFF
CDR3nt: TGCAGTGCTAGCTCACAGGGGAACACTGAAGCTTTCTTT

len: 12
abundance: few
v_gene: TRBV20-1
d_gene: -
j_gene: TRBJ2-3
CDR3aa: CSARAGRDTQYF
CDR3nt: TGCAGTGCTCGGGCTGGGCGAGATACGCAGTATTTT

len: 13
abundance: -
v_gene: TRBV20-1
d_gene: -
j_gene: TRBJ2-7
CDR3aa: CSARDYLGIEQYF
CDR3nt: TGCAGTGCTAGAGATTATCTGGGGATCGAGCAGTACTTC

len: 15
abundance: few
v_gene: TRBV7-9
d_gene: -
j_gene: TRBJ2-7
CDR3aa: CASSLYAGASYEQYF
CDR3nt: TGTGCCAGCAGCTTATACGCAGGGGCGTCCTACGAGCAGTACTTC

len: 13
abundance: -
v_gene: TRBV5-1
d_gene: -
j_gene: TRBJ1-5
CDR3aa: CASSLDANQPQHF
CDR3nt: TGCGCCAGCAGCCTGGACGCTAATCAGCCCCAGCATTTT

len: 15
abundance: many
v_gene: TRBV12-3/TRBV12-4
d_gene: -
j_gene: TRBJ2-6
CDR3aa: CASRPTSTGANVLTF
CDR3nt: TGTGCCAGCAGGCCTACTAGCACTGGGGCCAACGTCCTGACTTTC

len: 17
abundance: -
v_gene: TRBV15
d_gene: -
j_gene: TRBJ2-3
CDR3aa: CATSSYTRRSRTDTQYF
CDR3nt: TGTGCCACCAGCAGTTATACGCGGCGCTCCCGCACAGATACGCAGTATTTT

len: 13
abundance: many
v_gene: TRBV12-3/TRBV12-4
d_gene: -
j_gene: TRBJ1-1
CDR3aa: CASSPAQNTEAFF
CDR3nt: TGTGCCAGCAGTCCCGCACAGAACACTGAAGCTTTCTTT

len: 14
abundance: -
v_gene: TRBV5-6
d_gene: -
j_gene: TRBJ1-2
CDR3aa: CASSSLDRSYGYTF
CDR3nt: TGTGCCAGCAGCTCTCTTGACAGATCCTATGGCTACACCTTC

len: 12
abundance: -
v_gene: TRBV28
d_gene: -
j_gene: TRBJ1-1
CDR3aa: CASRALPGEAFF
CDR3nt: TGTGCCAGCAGGGCACTCCCCGGTGAAGCTTTCTTT

len: 15
abundance: many
v_gene: TRBV7-9
d_gene: TRBD2
j_gene: TRBJ2-3
CDR3aa: CASSFYGGGTDTQYF
CDR3nt: TGTGCCAGCAGCTTTTACGGGGGGGGCACAGATACGCAGTATTTT

len: 12
abundance: many
v_gene: TRBV7-9
d_gene: -
j_gene: TRBJ2-1
CDR3aa: CASSQGFDEQFF
CDR3nt: TGTGCCAGCAGCCAGGGGTTCGATGAGCAGTTCTTC

len: 16
abundance: many
v_gene: TRBV7-6
d_gene: TRBD2
j_gene: TRBJ2-3
CDR3aa: CASSGRGGAHTDTQYF
CDR3nt: TGTGCCAGCAGCGGCCGCGGGGGGGCCCACACAGATACGCAGTATTTT

len: 11
abundance: many
v_gene: TRBV20-1
d_gene: -
j_gene: TRBJ2-3
CDR3aa: CSADITDTQYF
CDR3nt: TGCAGTGCTGACATTACAGATACGCAGTATTTT

len: 15
abundance: few
v_gene: TRBV7-9
d_gene: TRBD2
j_gene: TRBJ2-7
CDR3aa: CASSETSVGSYEQYF
CDR3nt: TGTGCCAGCAGCGAAACTAGCGTCGGCTCCTACGAGCAGTACTTC

len: 16
abundance: many
v_gene: TRBV6-2/TRBV6-3
d_gene: TRBD2
j_gene: TRBJ2-1
CDR3aa: CASSYPLLAGGPEQFF
CDR3nt: TGTGCCAGCAGTTACCCCCTCCTAGCGGGAGGGCCTGAGCAGTTCTTC

len: 14
abundance: few
v_gene: TRBV19
d_gene: -
j_gene: TRBJ2-5
CDR3aa: CASSKTDNEGTQYF
CDR3nt: TGTGCCAGTAGTAAGACTGACAACGAGGGGACCCAGTACTTC

len: 15
abundance: many
v_gene: TRBV28
d_gene: TRBD1
j_gene: TRBJ2-7
CDR3aa: CASSLPGQMNHEQYF
CDR3nt: TGTGCCAGCAGCCTACCGGGACAGATGAACCACGAGCAGTACTTC

len: 14
abundance: many
v_gene: TRBV7-2
d_gene: -
j_gene: TRBJ2-7
CDR3aa: CASSLGTDTYEQYF
CDR3nt: TGTGCCAGCAGCTTAGGGACAGACACTTACGAGCAGTACTTC

len: 14
abundance: -
v_gene: TRBV7-9
d_gene: -
j_gene: TRBJ2-7
CDR3aa: CASSGEGASYEQYF
CDR3nt: TGTGCCAGCAGCGGGGAGGGGGCTTCGTACGAGCAGTACTTC

len: 12
abundance: many
v_gene: TRBV2
d_gene: -
j_gene: TRBJ2-7
CDR3aa: CASSLLNFEQYF
CDR3nt: TGTGCCAGCAGTCTCCTGAACTTCGAGCAGTACTTC